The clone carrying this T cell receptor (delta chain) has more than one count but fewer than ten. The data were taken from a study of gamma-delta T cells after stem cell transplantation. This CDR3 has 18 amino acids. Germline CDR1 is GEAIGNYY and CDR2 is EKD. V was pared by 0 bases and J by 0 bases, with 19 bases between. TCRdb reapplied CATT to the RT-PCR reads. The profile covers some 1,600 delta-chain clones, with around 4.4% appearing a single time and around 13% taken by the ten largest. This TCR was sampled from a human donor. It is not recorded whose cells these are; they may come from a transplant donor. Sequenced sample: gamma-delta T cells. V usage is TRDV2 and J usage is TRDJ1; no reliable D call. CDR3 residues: CACDTVGSAGGYTDKLIF. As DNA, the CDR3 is TGTGCCTGTGACACCGTAGGATCCGCCGGAGGGTACACCGATAAACTCATCTTT.